This passage covers 7 T cell receptor beta chains from one sample sequenced in a study of identical twins. TCRdb re-derived calls from the 5' RACE reads in MiXCR, one entry per CDR3 protein. The data show 1.5 million to 2 million distinct CDR3 sequences, with around a third seen just once and 0.25% to 0.3% held by the top ten. Sequenced sample: cord blood. The receptors shown here come from a newborn girl in good health.

The genes are TRBV7-9 and TRBJ1-3; 9 bases map to TRBD1. J gave up 0 bases and V 2 bases, and 8 bases lay outside the gene matches. Germline V gene lookup returns CDR1 SEHNR and CDR2 FQNEAQ (reference sequence). The CDR3 is 18 residues long. The CDR3 nucleotides are TGTGCCAGCAGCTTAATATGGACAGGGGCCTCCTCTGGAAACACCATATATTTT. Its translation is CASSLIWTGASSGNTIYF.

The chain is built from TRBV4-1 and TRBJ2-1, with 10 bases identical to TRBD2. The J segment lost 5 bases and the V segment lost 3 bases, leaving 7 bases of the junction unmatched. The CDR3 has 16 residues. Germline V CDR1 and CDR2: MGHRA, YSYEKL. The chain's CDR3 is CASSQYSGGTHNEQFF. The CDR3 nucleotides read TGCGCCAGCAGCCAGTATAGCGGGGGGACCCACAATGAGCAGTTCTTC.

This clonotype was picked up many times. This chain connects TRBV7-7 to TRBJ2-3, with a possible D match to TRBD1 (6 bases). The germline V gene has CDR1 SSHAT and CDR2 FNYEAQ (reference sequence). Trimming pared 5 bases from V and 3 bases from J, leaving 15 bases between. The CDR3 runs to 15 residues. The CDR3 sequence: CASSQGLATTDTQYF. CDR3 coding DNA: TGTGCCAGCAGCCAGGGGTTAGCTACGACAGATACGCAGTATTTT.

The V and J genes are TRBV9 and TRBJ1-2, with TRBD1 matching over 8 bases. V was clipped by 3 bases and J by 0 bases; unmatched bases: 13. The CDR3 covers 18 residues. The germline CDR1 and CDR2 sequences are SGDLS and YYNGEE. CDR3 sequence reads: CASSAQRQGSLANYGYTF. CDR3 coding DNA: TGTGCCAGCAGCGCTCAAAGACAGGGGTCTTTAGCTAACTATGGCTACACCTTC.

The chain has TRBV19 and TRBJ2-2; TRBD1 matches at 8 bases. J lost 6 bases, V lost 7 bases, and 7 bases had no gene match. Per the germline V gene, CDR1 is LNHDA and CDR2 is SQIVND (reference sequence). CDR3 length: 14 residues. CDR3 in DNA: TGTGCCAGTAATGTCAGGGGGCTTTCCGGGGAGCTGTTTTTT. It is translated as CASNVRGLSGELFF.

For this clonotype: Its ends do not fully match the called genes, so a read error is possible. The chain joins TRBV6-5 to TRBJ2-6; perhaps TRBD1 as D (5 bases). This CDR3 has 17 residues. Per the germline V gene, CDR1 is MNHEY and CDR2 is SVGAGI. CDR3 in amino acids: CASSYARIASGANALTF. The CDR3 bases are TGTGCCAGCAGTTACGCCCGAATCGCATCTGGGGCCAACGCCCTGACTTTC.

The chain joins TRBV3-1 to TRBJ1-6; D may be TRBD1 (6 bases). V lost 4 bases, J lost 12 bases, and 16 bases lay in between. Germline values: CDR1 LGHDT, CDR2 YNNKEL (reference sequence). This CDR3 region has 14 residues. The CDR3 coding sequence is TGTGCCAGCAGCCTAGCTACCCGACAGGTACCCCTCCACTTT. Amino acid sequence: CASSLATRQVPLHF.